This T cell receptor (beta chain) is from a study of tissue T cells after allogeneic stem cell transplantation. Looked up from germline, CDR1 is SQVTM and CDR2 is ANQGSEA. Trimming shortened V by 4 bases and J by 3 bases, and 7 bases separated the two germline ends. The CDR3 sequence is 12 residues long. Profiling relied on immunoSEQ multiplex PCR, and the TCRdb table lists in-frame clones only, not all of them. This repertoire shows about 790 clones, roughly two thirds found once; its top ten account for 30% to 40%. This TCR came from a male patient older than 55 with steroid-refractory graft-versus-host disease after an allogeneic stem cell transplant. A subset of T cells may come from the graft donor. This material consisted of liver tissue, taken at autopsy. The chain carries TRBV29-1 and TRBJ1-3; D is undetermined. The CDR3 spells CSVGGNGNTIYF. The CDR3 DNA reads as TGCAGCGTTGGAGGGAATGGAAACACCATATATTTT.